The 25 T cell receptor beta chains below come from one sample, sequenced in a study of beta chain features in type 1 diabetes. Points from the study as a whole: Moderate but significant shortening of TCRB CDR3s was recorded in all four CD4+ subsets from Type 1 diabetes patients.

Expressed TCRB transcripts were sequenced because the isolated RNA had all been reverse transcribed beforehand. The repertoire was sequenced with immunoSEQ multiplex PCR; TCRdb's copy has only in-frame clones and lacks some. Among fewer than 450,000 clones listed, less than 15% were seen once. Their antigen targets remain unknown. The material sequenced was naive CD4+ T cells from blood. These receptors all come from a woman aged 18-29 years with type 1 diabetes.

This clone has just a few counts. This rearrangement joins TRBV19 to TRBJ1-5; possibly TRBD1 for D (5 bases). This CDR3 has 14 amino acids. V was pared by 6 bases and J by 2 bases, with 11 bases between. Germline V gene lookup returns CDR1 LNHDA and CDR2 SQIVND (reference sequence). The CDR3 here is CASRDRSRNQPQHF. CDR3 bases: TGTGCCAGTAGAGACAGATCCCGCAATCAGCCCCAGCATTTT.

The chain has TRBV7-9 and TRBJ2-5; 7 nucleotides match TRBD2. CDR3 size: 16 residues. With 1 base clipped from V and 5 bases from J, the junction kept 10 bases outside the gene matches. The germline CDR1 and CDR2 sequences are SEHNR and FQNEAQ (reference sequence). The CDR3 loop is CASSLVWLAAGETQYF. CDR3 DNA sequence: TGTGCCAGCAGCTTAGTATGGCTAGCGGCTGGGGAGACCCAGTACTTC.

The chain joins TRBV7-9 to TRBJ2-7; 9 bases are shared with TRBD2. Germline loops: CDR1 SEHNR, CDR2 FQNEAQ (reference sequence). V lost 6 bases to trimming and J lost 4 bases; unmatched junction nucleotides: 16. The CDR3 covers 17 residues. In DNA form, the CDR3 reads TGTGCCAGCAGTCCGCCTTCTCTAGCGGGAAGTGCGTACGAGCAGTACTTC. This gives the protein CASSPPSLAGSAYEQYF.

The chain recombines TRBV28 with TRBJ2-7; 7 bases agree with TRBD2. The CDR3 has 15 residues. The germline gives CDR1 MDHEN, CDR2 SYDVKM. V shed 2 bases and J 5 bases; nucleotides not matched to a gene: 9. The chain's CDR3 is CASSLPGLKAHEQYF. The CDR3 DNA sequence: TGTGCCAGCAGTTTACCGGGACTAAAGGCCCACGAGCAGTACTTC.

This clone was seen only a few times. The genes are TRBV7-9 and TRBJ1-2, with a possible D match to TRBD1 (6 bases). The V end was cut by 6 bases, the J end by 4 bases, with 18 bases between. In germline, CDR1 is SEHNR, CDR2 FQNEAQ (reference sequence). This CDR3 contains 15 residues. CDR3 coding DNA: TGTGCCAGCAGTCTAGCGGACAGAGCAAGCTATGGCTACACCTTC. Translation gives CASSLADRASYGYTF.

J is TRBJ1-1 and V is TRBV18, with D hard to call. With 6 bases removed from V and 0 bases from J, the gap between germline ends came to 11 bases. The CDR3 runs to 14 residues. The germline V gene has CDR1 KGHSH and CDR2 LQKENI. This CDR3 reads CASSLNELNTEAFF. The CDR3 bases are TGTGCCAGCTCGCTAAACGAGCTGAACACTGAAGCTTTCTTT.

This clone was counted a few times. The sample carries other DNA sequences with the same CDR3. This rearrangement joins TRBV5-1 to TRBJ2-3; the match to TRBD1 covers 10 bases. The germline V gene encodes CDR1 SGHRS and CDR2 YFSETQ. This CDR3 has 15 amino acids. J lost 3 bases, V lost 2 bases, and 3 bases had no gene match. The CDR3 DNA reads as TGCGCCAGCAGCTTCCGGACAGGGGGGACAGATACGCAGTATTTT. Its protein is CASSFRTGGTDTQYF. The complete variable domain, with remaining parts taken from reference TRBV5-1 and TRBJ2-3, reads KAGVTQTPRYLIKTRGQQVTLSCSPISGHRSVSWYQQTPGQGLQFLFEYFSETQRNKGNFPGRFSGRQFSNSRSEMNVSTLELGDSALYLCASSFRTGGTDTQYFGPGTRLTVL.

The genes are TRBV30 and TRBJ2-7, with 7 bases lining up with TRBD1. Trimming at V came to 3 bases and at J to 4 bases, leaving 3 bases not matched to a gene. The CDR3 is 12 amino acids. In germline, CDR1 is GTSNPN, CDR2 SVGIG (reference sequence). DNA for the CDR3: TGTGCCTGGAGCAAACAGGGGTACGAGCAGTACGTC. Translation: CAWSKQGYEQYV.

Only a few counts were recorded for this clone. The chain joins TRBV13 to TRBJ2-3, with 12 bases that match TRBD2. Germline CDR1 is PRHDT and CDR2 is FYEKMQ (reference sequence). The CDR3 is 16 amino acids. Trimming removed 6 bases from V and 10 bases from J; junction bases left unmatched: 14. The CDR3 bases are TGTGCCAGCAGTCCACAGGGACGGGGGACTAGCGGGTCGCAGTATTTT. Its protein product is CASSPQGRGTSGSQYF.

The CDR3, as DNA: TGCGCCAGTGCCGGGACAGGGCGCACAGATACGCAGTATTTT. Translating gives CASAGTGRTDTQYF. This chain joins TRBV10-2 and TRBJ2-3; 9 bases map to TRBD1. Germline V gene lookup returns CDR1 WSHSY and CDR2 SAAADI. J was trimmed by 1 base and V by 9 bases; bases with no gene match: 5. This CDR3 is 14 amino acids long.

The J gene is TRBJ2-7, the V gene TRBV27, with 7 bases aligning to TRBD2. The V and J ends lost 5 bases and 4 bases, in that order; junction bases with no gene match: 11. CDR1 and CDR2 (germline): MNHEY, SMNVEV (reference sequence). The CDR3 is 15 residues long. The CDR3: CASSPQWGRVYEQYF. CDR3 DNA sequence: TGTGCCAGCAGTCCCCAATGGGGGAGGGTTTACGAGCAGTACTTC.

This sequence joins TRBV4-1 and TRBJ2-1; perhaps TRBD2 as D (5 bases). Germline CDR1 reads MGHRA; CDR2 reads YSYEKL. With 1 base removed from V and 9 bases from J, the gap between germline ends came to 19 bases. This CDR3 is built from 16 residues. CDR3 in amino acids: CASSQAIIATWGEQFF. The CDR3 region has the DNA TGCGCCAGCAGCCAAGCGATAATAGCGACTTGGGGTGAGCAGTTCTTC.

The chain employs TRBV30 and TRBJ2-1, with 8 bases that match TRBD1. V lost 1 base and J lost 4; bases outside the gene matches: 3. The CDR3 extends over 14 amino acids. Germline loops: CDR1 GTSNPN, CDR2 SVGIG (reference sequence). This CDR3 is CAWSGQGPYNEQFF. The CDR3 DNA is TGTGCCTGGAGTGGACAGGGGCCTTACAATGAGCAGTTCTTC.

This clone came up a few times. The chain is built from TRBV7-2 and TRBJ2-6, with TRBD1 matching over 10 bases. The CDR3 sequence is 19 residues long. J was trimmed by 0 bases and V by 4 bases; bases with no gene match: 9. Germline V lookup: CDR1 SGHTA, CDR2 FQGNSA. CDR3 region: CASSSRRTGGNSGANVLTF. Here the CDR3 DNA reads TGTGCCAGCAGCTCAAGGAGGACAGGGGGAAACTCTGGGGCCAACGTCCTGACTTTC.

The chain recombines TRBV5-4 with TRBJ2-5, with 7 bases lining up with TRBD2. Trimming removed 4 bases from V and 1 base from J; junction bases left unmatched: 16. Germline V gene lookup returns CDR1 SGHNT and CDR2 YYREEE (reference sequence). CDR3 length: 18 amino acids. The CDR3 reads CASSHGGFYPPIQETQYF. CDR3 nucleotide sequence: TGTGCCAGCAGCCACGGGGGGTTCTATCCCCCCATCCAAGAGACCCAGTACTTC.

This clone was observed a few times. This chain links TRBV5-6 with TRBJ2-1; tentatively, D is TRBD2 (5 bases). The CDR3 loop spans 11 amino acids. CDR1 and CDR2 (germline): SGHDT, YYEEEE. With 0 bases removed from V and 10 bases from J, the gap between germline ends came to 5 bases. The DNA for the CDR3 is TGTGCCAGCAGCTTGGGAGGGGAGCAGTTCTTC. Encoded protein: CASSLGGEQFF.

This rearrangement joins TRBV7-9 to TRBJ2-1, with D hard to call. The V end lost 5 bases, the J end lost 5 bases, and 7 bases lay between the germline ends. Germline V gene lookup returns CDR1 SEHNR and CDR2 FQNEAQ (reference sequence). This CDR3 contains 12 residues. CDR3 DNA sequence: TGTGCCAGCAGCGCAGTGAACAATGAGCAGTTCTTC. It translates to CASSAVNNEQFF.

This clone has a handful of counts. This sequence joins TRBV7-9 and TRBJ1-2, with D maybe TRBD1 (5 bases). Trimming took off 0 bases at V and 4 bases at J, with 12 bases between the two ends. From germline, CDR1 is SEHNR and CDR2 FQNEAQ (reference sequence). The CDR3 is 15 residues long. In DNA, the CDR3 is TGTGCCAGCAGCTTAGCGGGTACAGGCTTCTATGGCTACACCTTC. Encoded protein: CASSLAGTGFYGYTF.

The chain has TRBV13 and TRBJ2-2, with D perhaps matching TRBD2 (6 bases). CDR3 size: 15 residues. With 8 bases removed from V and 1 base from J, the gap between germline ends came to 14 bases. Looked up from germline, CDR1 is PRHDT and CDR2 is FYEKMQ (reference sequence). CDR3 region: CASGYGRRNTGELFF. CDR3 in DNA: TGTGCCAGCGGGTACGGGAGAAGGAACACCGGGGAGCTGTTTTTT.

The chain couples TRBV30 to TRBJ1-4; D ambiguous. The CDR3 extends over 12 amino acids. CDR1 is GTSNPN, CDR2 SVGIG, per germline (reference sequence). V shed 4 bases and J shed 5 bases, with 8 bases lying between them. Written as DNA, the CDR3 is TGTGCCTGGACAGTGCAGAATGAAAAACTGTTTTTT. It codes for CAWTVQNEKLFF.

The chain combines TRBV7-2 with TRBJ1-2, with TRBD1 as a possible D gene (6 bases). CDR1 SGHTA and CDR2 FQGNSA come from the germline V gene. V lost 1 base to trimming and J lost 4 bases, with 16 bases between them. There are 16 residues in the CDR3. DNA of the CDR3: TGTGCCAGCAGCTTAGGGATTGGGGGCCAAACCTATGGCTACACCTTC. As protein: CASSLGIGGQTYGYTF.

This clone was counted between two and nine times. Its ends do not fully match the called genes, so a read error is possible. V is TRBV27 and J is TRBJ2-3; 7 nucleotides match TRBD2. This CDR3 has 13 amino acids. Germline V gene data show CDR1 as MNHEY and CDR2 as SMNVEV (reference sequence). CDR3 loop: CAGRRLAGDTQYF. DNA of the CDR3: TGTGCCGGCAGGAGACTAGCCGGAGATACGCAGTATTTT.

This rearrangement joins TRBV7-8 to TRBJ2-7; possibly TRBD1 for D (6 bases). This CDR3 is 14 amino acids long. From germline, CDR1 is SGHVS and CDR2 FQNEAQ. Trimming left V 5 bases short and J 2 bases short, with 13 bases between. This CDR3 reads CASSRGQSTYEQYV. The CDR3 coding sequence is TGTGCCAGCAGCAGAGGACAGAGTACCTACGAGCAGTACGTC.

This clone was detected only a few times. The genes are TRBV5-4 and TRBJ2-1; D might be TRBD2 (6 bases). The ends were cut back, 2 bases at V and 2 bases at J, with 11 bases in the middle. The CDR3 sequence is 15 residues long. Germline loops: CDR1 SGHNT, CDR2 YYREEE (reference sequence). In DNA form, the CDR3 reads TGTGCCAGCAGCTTCCCGGGCGGGGCCTACAATGAGCAGTTCTTC. It specifies CASSFPGGAYNEQFF.

This clone was observed a handful of times. The rearrangement uses TRBV18 and TRBJ2-7; D remains ambiguous. CDR3 length: 15 residues. Germline V gene data show CDR1 as KGHSH and CDR2 as LQKENI. Trimming removed 0 bases from V and 4 bases from J, with 13 bases in between. This chain's CDR3 is CASSPPAQNHYEQYF. CDR3 DNA sequence: TGTGCCAGCTCACCACCGGCACAGAACCATTACGAGCAGTACTTC.